One T cell receptor beta chain is described in this entry. What it recognizes is unknown. This sample is drawn from a study of Graves' ophthalmopathy and Graves' hyperthyroidism. Study in general: Researchers obtained peripheral blood at initial diagnosis, before any treatment had begun. Study results and limitations: Most thyroid clonotypes with frequency above 0.001 were detected in blood too. Discrimination between ophthalmopathy and stable hyperthyroidism by a 13-signature model showed about 89% sensitivity and roughly 80% specificity.

The trim removed 3 bases at V and 2 bases at J, leaving 4 bases unmatched. This CDR3 is 15 amino acids long. Germline values: CDR1 LNHDA, CDR2 SQIVND (reference sequence). As diagnostic evidence, clinical symptoms, serum thyroxine, TRAb, thyroid ultrasound and orbital computed tomography were relied upon. Amplified material comprised TCR beta CDR3 regions derived from RNA transcripts. The first-round RT-PCR employed HTBI primers together with the Qiagen OneStep RT-PCR kit. A multiplex PCR was then performed as the second round. TCRdb reanalysed the multiplex PCR reads using MiXCR and keeps one entry per CDR3 protein. The data contain 57,000 or so distinct CDR3 sequences, more than 40% of them singletons.

This receptor was obtained from an adult woman with Graves' ophthalmopathy. The material sequenced was peripheral blood. This chain uses TRBV19 with TRBJ2-1; 7 bases match TRBD2. In DNA, the CDR3 is TGTGCCAGTAGTATCCGGGGGGAGGCCTACAATGAGCAGTTCTTC. As protein: CASSIRGEAYNEQFF.